Reported below is one T cell receptor (beta chain). Ten or more counts support this clonotype. Its binding antigen is unknown. Base quality data are lacking; no much larger clone is found one base away. The sequencing machine was an Illumina HiSeq 1500. The raw public data were reprocessed by TCRdb itself: fastp quality trimming at Q25, MiXCR clonotype calling, in-frame beta chains only. Identical CDR3 protein sequences are pooled into one entry, listed with their most common genes and DNA. The table for this sample lists 310,000 or so distinct CDR3 sequences; 9.6% of them were counted only once. The ten largest account for about 2.3% of the sample. The data were obtained in a study of T cell repertoires in cytomegalovirus infection (dated by TCRdb to the late 2010s). Some background on the complete study: Donor HLA type was relevant to the analysis, as public TCR beta signatures indicated carriage of CMV infection together with the matching HLA type. The investigation overall reported the following: The ex vivo response was dominated by HLA-C-restricted CMV-specific TCR beta clonotypes, which also provided the single most frequent clonotype in two of eight donors. Cumulative frequency of public TCR beta family members discriminated carriers of CMV infection plus the relevant HLA type in this cohort and an independent approximately 360-donor cohort.

The CDR1 and CDR2 encoded by the germline V gene are MNHNS and SASEGT. Including cysteine and phenylalanine, the CDR3 has 16 amino acids. Only CDR3 DNA is held: 48 bases, read in frame from base 1. From V the trimming removes 6 bases and from J it removes 8 bases, while the gene matches leave 10 bases of the junction unaccounted for. The sample taken for sequencing was PBMCs. The TCR comes from a human donor in good health (CMV status not recorded). Some clones in this sample may be carry-over from other donors' samples. The V and J genes are TRBV6-1 and TRBJ2-1; 13 of the junction bases match TRBD2. The DNA is as follows: TGTGCCAGCAGCTACCGGGGGACTAGCGGGGTCGATGAGCAGTTCTTC. This sequence encodes CASSYRGTSGVDEQFF.